Below, 32 T cell receptor beta chains from the same sample are listed, as sequenced in a study of blood T cells in healthy people across ages. For the second PCR, which ran for roughly 6 to 12 cycles, a sample-barcoded 5' primer and a J-beta primer mix were used. TCRdb re-called the 5' RACE reads with MiXCR, one entry per CDR3 protein. The sample has about 600,000 distinct CDR3 sequences, 40% to 55% seen once. The sequencing sample was made of blood. These TCRs come from an elderly man in good health.

This clonotype has just a few counts. The J gene is TRBJ2-1, the V gene TRBV4-3; 7 bases are a match to TRBD2. The length of the CDR3 is 15 residues. With V trimmed by 3 bases and J by 8 bases, 10 bases remained unmatched. Germline CDR1 LGHNA, CDR2 YSLEER. The CDR3 is CASSQGWTGGDEQFF. CDR3 nucleotides: TGCGCCAGCAGCCAGGGGTGGACGGGAGGCGATGAGCAGTTCTTC.

A note on this clonotype: The junction departs from the called germline gene at one end, perhaps through a read error. The CDR3 reads CASSRRKRDTDTQYF. In DNA, the CDR3 is TGCGCCAGCAGTAGGAGAAAGCGGGACACAGATACGCAGTATTTT. J is TRBJ2-3 and V is TRBV27; 7 bases fit TRBD2. The CDR3 covers 15 residues. Germline V lookup: CDR1 MNHEY, CDR2 SMNVEV (reference sequence).

This clonotype has more than one count but fewer than ten. The chain couples TRBV6-6 to TRBJ2-7, with D possibly being TRBD1 (5 bases). From germline, CDR1 is MNHNY and CDR2 SVGAGI (reference sequence). CDR3 length equals 11 residues. V gave up 3 bases and J gave up 6 bases, with 6 bases separating them. This CDR3 reads CASSYGAEQYF. DNA for the CDR3: TGTGCCAGCAGTTATGGGGCCGAGCAGTACTTC.

This chain joins TRBV12-3 or TRBV12-4 and TRBJ2-7, with TRBD1 matching 8 bases. Losses at the gene ends were 3 bases for V and 2 bases for J; bases not matched to a gene: 6. There are 15 residues in the CDR3. CDR3 in DNA: TGTGCCAGCAGTTTGCAGGGGGCAATAGCCTACGAGCAGTACTTC. The encoded protein is CASSLQGAIAYEQYF.

A note on this clonotype: This may be a read error: a much more frequent sequence differs by one nucleotide. In DNA form, the CDR3 reads TGTGCCAGCAGCCTTTCTGGGGGGAACCCGCCCCAGCATTTT. Translation gives CASSLSGGNPPQHF. The rearrangement uses TRBV12-3 or TRBV12-4 and TRBJ1-5, with D possibly TRBD1 on 5 matching bases. Trimming shortened V by 6 bases and J by 9 bases, and 18 bases separated the two germline ends. CDR3 length: 14 residues.

This chain links TRBV29-1 with TRBJ1-1; D remains unclear. V was cut by 7 bases and J by 0 bases, with 9 bases left in between. The CDR3 is 12 amino acids. Germline V gene lookup returns CDR1 SQVTM and CDR2 ANQGSEA. This chain's CDR3 is CSGLTMNTEAFF. In DNA, the CDR3 is TGCAGCGGCCTGACTATGAACACTGAAGCTTTCTTT.

V usage is TRBV20-1 and J usage is TRBJ2-7, with D possibly TRBD2 on 5 matching bases. The V end was cut by 3 bases, the J end by 2 bases, with 14 bases between. Germline CDR1 DFQATT, CDR2 SNEGSKA (reference sequence). The CDR3 is made up of 14 amino acids. Here the CDR3 DNA reads TGCAGTGCTAGCCAACTAGTGGGAACCTACGAGCAGTACTTC. It encodes CSASQLVGTYEQYF.

J is TRBJ1-5 and V is TRBV7-2, with D perhaps matching TRBD1 (5 bases). Germline CDR1 is SGHTA and CDR2 is FQGNSA. CDR3 size: 13 residues. The V gene lost 4 bases and the J gene lost 9 bases, with 13 bases spanning the gap. The CDR3 DNA sequence: TGTGCCAGCAGCTCCTCGGTCGGGGGGCCCCAGCATTTT. Protein product: CASSSSVGGPQHF.

The V and J genes are TRBV10-3 and TRBJ2-2; 7 bases line up with TRBD1. V was pared by 0 bases and J by 4 bases, with 5 bases of the junction left unmatched. The CDR3 covers 16 residues. CDR1 and CDR2 from the germline V gene are ENHRY and SYGVKD. The CDR3 is CAISESRDSRTGELFF. In DNA, the CDR3 is TGTGCCATCAGTGAGTCCCGGGACAGTCGCACCGGGGAGCTGTTTTTT.

This chain joins TRBV9 and TRBJ2-7, with no clear D. The CDR3 has 13 residues. Germline V gives CDR1 SGDLS, CDR2 YYNGEE. V shed 5 bases and J shed 3 bases, with 12 bases lying between them. The CDR3 spells CASSLPGNYEQYF. The CDR3 DNA reads as TGTGCCAGCAGTTTACCTGGGAACTACGAGCAGTACTTC.

V gene TRBV29-1 combines with J gene TRBJ2-7, with D perhaps assigned TRBD1 or TRBD2 (6 bases each). Trimming took off 0 bases at V and 6 bases at J, with 15 bases between the two ends. This CDR3 is 14 amino acids long. Germline V gene data show CDR1 as SQVTM and CDR2 as ANQGSEA. The CDR3 protein is CSVEDGKGGGEQYF. The CDR3, as DNA: TGCAGCGTTGAAGACGGTAAAGGAGGGGGCGAGCAGTACTTC.

This clonotype showed up just a few times. This chain links TRBV7-2 with TRBJ2-7; no reliable D call. The CDR3 is 18 residues long. Germline V gene sequence: CDR1 SGHTA, CDR2 FQGNSA. V lost 2 bases and J 2 bases, leaving 22 bases between the germline ends. CDR3 nucleotide sequence: TGTGCCAGCAGCTTATCGCTTACTCTGGCGAGTGGAGCCTACGAGCAGTACTTC. Translating it yields CASSLSLTLASGAYEQYF.

The chain uses TRBV7-2 and TRBJ2-7, with 7 bases that match TRBD1. The CDR3 spans 15 residues. With 5 bases clipped from V and 1 base from J, the junction kept 8 bases outside the gene matches. Germline-derived CDR1 and CDR2 are SGHTA and FQGNSA. The CDR3: CASSPDRASSYEQYF. The DNA for the CDR3 is TGTGCCAGCAGCCCCGACAGGGCCTCGTCCTACGAGCAGTACTTC. Based on the CDR3 plus reference TRBV7-2 and TRBJ2-7, the full variable domain is GAGVSQSPSNKVTEKGKDVELRCDPISGHTALYWYRQSLGQGLEFLIYFQGNSAPDKSGLPSDRFSAERTGGSVSTLTIQRTQQEDSAVYLCASSPDRASSYEQYFGPGTRLTVT.

This clonotype was seen ten or more times. The junction departs from germline at one end; a sequencing error may be responsible. V gene TRBV6-1 combines with J gene TRBJ2-5; 8 bases map to TRBD2. CDR3 length: 14 residues. Germline V gene sequence: CDR1 MNHNS, CDR2 SASEGT. The CDR3 here is CASSEAGGEETQYF. DNA for the CDR3: TGTGCCAGCAGCGAAGCCGGGGGGGAAGAGACCCAGTACTTC.

This chain's CDR3 is CASSLGFLRETQYF. In DNA, the CDR3 is TGTGCCAGCAGCTTAGGGTTTCTCAGGGAGACCCAGTACTTC. The rearrangement joins TRBV7-2 to TRBJ2-5; no definite D call. CDR1 is SGHTA and CDR2 is FQGNSA in the germline V gene. V lost 1 base, J lost 5 bases, and 11 bases lay in between. This CDR3 has 14 residues.

CDR3 residues: CSVYRAYYGYTF. Here the CDR3 DNA reads TGCAGCGTTTACAGGGCGTACTATGGCTACACCTTC. The chain couples TRBV29-1 to TRBJ1-2; the D gene is possibly TRBD1 (6 bases). Germline CDR1 SQVTM, CDR2 ANQGSEA. CDR3 length equals 12 residues. V was pared by 5 bases and J by 3 bases, with 10 bases between.

This clonotype was counted a few times. A much larger clone lies one base from this, so it may be a read error. J is TRBJ2-1 and V is TRBV6-6; D unclear. The germline V and J ends were trimmed by 5 bases and 4 bases, with 9 bases remaining between them. CDR1 MNHNY and CDR2 SVGAGI come from the germline V gene (reference sequence). The CDR3 loop spans 13 amino acids. This CDR3 is CASSANWYNEQFF. Written as DNA, the CDR3 is TGTGCCAGCAGTGCAAACTGGTACAATGAGCAGTTCTTC.

This clonotype was recorded only once. The CDR3 nucleotides read TGTGCCAGCAATACTTTGACGAACTATGGCTACACCTTC. Translating gives CASNTLTNYGYTF. The chain links TRBV2 to TRBJ1-2; D is undetermined. The germline CDR1 and CDR2 sequences are SNHLY and FYNNEI. The CDR3 is made up of 13 amino acids. V was trimmed by 7 bases and J by 2 bases, leaving 11 bases between them.

This chain connects TRBV4-3 to TRBJ2-3; D tentatively fits TRBD1 or TRBD2 (5 bases each). Trimming shortened V by 0 bases and J by 4 bases, and 11 bases separated the two germline ends. The CDR3 extends over 15 amino acids. Germline values: CDR1 LGHNA, CDR2 YSLEER. The CDR3 loop reads CASSQDLRGPDTQYF. Here the CDR3 DNA reads TGCGCCAGCAGCCAAGATTTGAGGGGTCCAGATACGCAGTATTTT.

V usage is TRBV7-3 and J usage is TRBJ2-1, with 7 positions matching TRBD2. After removal of 3 bases from V and 6 bases from J, the junction contained 17 bases not matched to a gene. Germline values: CDR1 SGHTA, CDR2 FQGTGA. The CDR3 is 18 amino acids. This chain's CDR3 is CASSLRGLGEGPGNEQFF. In DNA, the CDR3 is TGTGCCAGCAGCTTGCGGGGTTTGGGGGAGGGCCCAGGCAATGAGCAGTTCTTC.

The V and J genes are TRBV5-1 and TRBJ2-5; 7 positions agree with TRBD2. This CDR3 comprises 14 residues. The germline V gene has CDR1 SGHRS and CDR2 YFSETQ. The ends lost 0 bases at V and 5 bases at J; junction bases unmatched: 4. The DNA for the CDR3 is TGCGCCAGCAGCTTGGAGGGACTATGGGAGACCCAGTACTTC. Amino acids: CASSLEGLWETQYF.

The chain links TRBV3-1 to TRBJ2-3; D is perhaps TRBD2 (6 bases). V was pared by 8 bases and J by 0 bases, with 18 bases between. In germline, CDR1 is LGHDT, CDR2 YNNKEL (reference sequence). The CDR3 consists of 16 residues. This CDR3 reads CASGLGTPSSTDTQYF. CDR3 DNA: TGTGCCAGCGGCCTCGGGACTCCGAGTAGCACAGATACGCAGTATTTT.

This clonotype was detected many times. The genes are TRBV10-2 and TRBJ2-7; TRBD2 agrees at 8 bases. The CDR3 contains 17 residues. Germline lookup yields CDR1 WSHSY and CDR2 SAAADI. Trimming took 2 bases from V and 4 from J; bases not matched to a gene: 13. CDR3 in DNA: TGCGCCAGCAGTGAGCCTAGCGGGTTTCAAACGTTTTACGAGCAGTACTTC. Translation gives CASSEPSGFQTFYEQYF.

The chain has TRBV7-2 and TRBJ2-1; 8 bases are shared with TRBD2. Trimming at V came to 5 bases and at J to 8 bases, leaving 20 bases not matched to a gene. Germline CDR1 is SGHTA and CDR2 is FQGNSA. This CDR3 has 18 residues. This CDR3 reads CASSIQSRTSQRGDEQFF. CDR3 nucleotide sequence: TGTGCCAGCAGCATACAATCCCGGACTAGCCAGAGAGGGGATGAGCAGTTCTTC.

The chain carries TRBV27 and TRBJ2-7; 10 bases fit TRBD2. CDR3 length: 16 residues. V shed 6 bases and J 6 bases; nucleotides not matched to a gene: 14. The V gene's germline CDR1 is MNHEY and CDR2 SMNVEV (reference sequence). The CDR3 DNA reads as TGTGCCAGCAGCACTAGCGGGACCAATCCCCACGGCGAGCAGTACTTC. Its protein is CASSTSGTNPHGEQYF.

There are a few counts of this clonotype. The chain's CDR3 is CASSEYRDSPLHF. Written as DNA, the CDR3 is TGTGCCAGCAGTGAATATAGGGATTCACCCCTCCACTTT. This chain joins TRBV25-1 and TRBJ1-6, with D hard to call. CDR3 length: 13 residues. CDR1 and CDR2 from the germline V gene are MGHDK and SYGVNS. Between the trimmed V and J ends, which lost 0 bases and 8 bases, there was a span of 5 bases.

The CDR3 sequence: CASSQDSAGGYTF. The CDR3 bases are TGCGCCAGCAGCCAAGATTCGGCTGGTGGCTACACCTTC. V and J are TRBV4-3 and TRBJ1-2; no definite D call. Germline assignment: CDR1 LGHNA and CDR2 YSLEER. The CDR3 is 13 amino acids. V was shortened by 0 bases and J by 7 bases, with 9 bases between the two germline ends.

The chain combines TRBV7-9 with TRBJ2-3; a possible D gene is TRBD2 (7 bases). The V gene's germline CDR1 is SEHNR and CDR2 FQNEAQ (reference sequence). Between the trimmed V and J ends, which lost 3 bases and 4 bases, there was a span of 11 bases. The CDR3 consists of 14 residues. Here the CDR3 DNA reads TGTGCCAGCAGCTTTCGGGGGGCCCCAGATACGCAGTATTTT. Translating it yields CASSFRGAPDTQYF. The full variable domain, rest sourced from reference TRBV7-9 and TRBJ2-3, is DTGVSQNPRHKITKRGQNVTFRCDPISEHNRLYWYRQTLGQGPEFLTYFQNEAQLEKSRLLSDRFSAERPKGSFSTLEIQRTEQGDSAMYLCASSFRGAPDTQYFGPGTRLTVL.

In its sample, this clonotype was seen a few times. The chain has TRBV6-1 and TRBJ2-3, with TRBD2 identical over 13 bases. The ends lost 7 bases at V and 1 base at J; junction bases unmatched: 8. CDR1 MNHNS and CDR2 SASEGT come from the germline V gene. The CDR3 totals 17 residues. The CDR3 here is CASNERTSGGRTDTQYF. Here the CDR3 DNA reads TGTGCCAGCAACGAAAGGACTAGCGGGGGACGCACAGATACGCAGTATTTT.

V usage is TRBV20-1 and J usage is TRBJ2-5; weak D call: TRBD1 (6 bases). The DNA end is a closer match to TRBJ2-7, so the J assignment may be wrong. The V gene's germline CDR1 is DFQATT and CDR2 SNEGSKA (reference sequence). The CDR3 is 14 residues long. As DNA, the CDR3 is TGCAGTGCTCCGAACAGGGTCACGGCCTACGAGCAGTACTTC. Protein product: CSAPNRVTAYEQYF.

The chain couples TRBV20-1 to TRBJ2-3; the match to TRBD2 covers 7 bases. Germline V gene data show CDR1 as DFQATT and CDR2 as SNEGSKA (reference sequence). V lost 7 bases to trimming and J lost 9 bases; unmatched junction nucleotides: 25. This CDR3 is 17 amino acids long. The CDR3 loop is CSVAQDYSGYDVGTQYF. The CDR3 DNA reads TGCAGTGTCGCCCAGGACTATAGCGGGTATGATGTGGGAACGCAGTATTTT.

The rearrangement uses TRBV2 and TRBJ2-1; D unclear. CDR1 is SNHLY and CDR2 is FYNNEI in the germline V gene. Deletions cut 5 bases from V and 12 bases from J, with 14 bases between. This CDR3 spans 12 amino acids. The DNA for the CDR3 is TGTGCCAGCAGTAAAGAACGGATGGGGCAGTTCTTC. Amino acid sequence: CASSKERMGQFF. Full variable domain (missing parts from reference TRBV2 and TRBJ2-1): EPEVTQTPSHQVTQMGQEVILRCVPISNHLYFYWYRQILGQKVEFLVSFYNNEISEKSEIFDDQFSVERPDGSNFTLKIRSTKLEDSAMYFCASSKERMGQFFGPGTRLTVL.